The clone carrying this T cell receptor beta chain has ten or more counts. Investigators amplified TCR beta CDR3 regions from RNA transcripts. The workflow started with a first-round RT-PCR run with HTBI primers and then moved on to a second-round multiplex PCR. MiXCR was run by TCRdb on the multiplex PCR reads, yielding one entry per CDR3 protein. The table includes hundreds of thousands of distinct CDR3 sequences, approximately 15% detected once. In germline, CDR1 is MNHEY, CDR2 SMNVEV (reference sequence). V shed 4 bases and J shed 2 bases, with 6 bases lying between them. CDR3 length: 13 amino acids. These data originate in a study of Graves' ophthalmopathy and Graves' hyperthyroidism.

The TCR comes from a young woman with Graves' ophthalmopathy. The sample consisted of blood. The gene calls are TRBV27 and TRBJ1-5; D gene ambiguous. CDR3 protein: CASSWGRNQPQHF. CDR3 bases: TGTGCCAGCAGTTGGGGTCGCAATCAGCCCCAGCATTTT.